The entry below gives a single TCR beta chain sequence along with its context. What it binds is unknown. The data were taken from a study of CXCR3-negative and CXCR3-positive naive CD8 T cells. Study results and limitations: Compared with CXCR3-negative naive cells, CXCR3-positive naive cells showed more hydrophobic TRB CDR3s. Comparably high diversity was seen in both naive subsets, and much lower diversity in memory CD8+ cells.

The sorter processed each CD8+ T cell subset in triplicate at over 250,000 cells apiece. All TRB cDNA libraries came from 5' RACE performed with UMI labels. No DNA is given; TCRdb re-called the 5' RACE reads and lists each CDR3 protein once. This sample contains under 50,000 distinct CDR3 sequences. Germline-derived CDR1 and CDR2 are SEHNR and FQNEAQ (reference sequence). The length of the CDR3 is 14 residues. The clonotype was recovered from a human donor in good health. Some clones in this sample may be carry-over from other donors' samples. The genes are TRBV7-9 and TRBJ1-1. The specimen was naive CXCR3- CD8+ T cells from blood. The subset: CD45RO-CCR7+CD27+CD95- naive CD8+ T cells lacking CXCR3 (TNR3-). CDR3 protein: CASSPKGRNTEAFF.